This T cell receptor (beta chain) comes out of a study of shared clonotypes between healthy human individuals. Study-level background: Donors were two women and a few men aged 18 to 49.

This clone was detected only once. The antigen is not known. Genomic DNA came from 85 million to 95 million PBMCs in unsorted samples. Broader study findings: Sequencing depth was expected to affect clonotype sharing among donors.

V lost 1 base to trimming and J lost 7 bases; unmatched junction nucleotides: 11. Germline CDR1 and CDR2: SGHAT and FQNNGV. There are 18 residues in the CDR3. Deep level was the assay's run setting. Assay: immunoSEQ multiplex PCR; the TCRdb copy retains only in-frame clones and omits some. The repertoire holds under 600,000 clones, with roughly 85% as singletons. This sequence was found in a woman aged 40-49 years in good health. Some clones in this sample may be carry-over from other donors' samples. Source material: PBMCs. This rearrangement joins TRBV11-2 to TRBJ2-1; 12 bases fit TRBD2. The CDR3 DNA sequence: TGTGCCAGCAGCTTAGTAGGTGGGCTAGCGGGAGGGCTAAATGAGCAGTTCTTC. Encoded protein: CASSLVGGLAGGLNEQFF.